Presented here are 13 T cell receptor beta chains from one specimen sequenced in a study of radiation and T cells in renal cell carcinoma. Stated time point: blood 2 weeks post-SBRT. Treatment denoted: 15 Gy SBRT to primary tumor, nephrectomy 4 weeks later. The data were produced by immunoSEQ multiplex PCR, yet TCRdb's version contains in-frame clones alone and is incomplete. The table lists about 120,000 clones, around 85% of them singletons. Source: blood, taken from a patient whose treatment included radiotherapy and nephrectomy. The receptors originated from a man over 45 with renal cell carcinoma.

This chain joins TRBV10-3 and TRBJ1-1; 7 bases fit TRBD1. The V segment lost 8 bases and the J segment 0 bases; nucleotides outside the gene matches: 6. CDR1 ENHRY and CDR2 SYGVKD come from the germline V gene. The CDR3 loop spans 14 amino acids. CDR3 bases: TGTGCCATCGCACAGGGGACTTTGAACACTGAAGCTTTCTTT. Translated, it gives CAIAQGTLNTEAFF.

This chain connects TRBV6-6 to TRBJ1-5; no clear D gene. CDR1 is MNHNY and CDR2 is SVGAGI in the germline V gene (reference sequence). Trimming pared 5 bases from V and 3 bases from J, leaving 11 bases between. CDR3 size: 14 residues. In DNA form, the CDR3 reads TGTGCCAGCAGTCGTTCGGACCCCAATCAGCCCCAGCATTTT. It yields the protein CASSRSDPNQPQHF.

The CDR3 DNA is TGTGCCAGCAGTGCAGGGCGGACCTGGACTGAAGCTTTCTTT. It yields the protein CASSAGRTWTEAFF. The chain carries TRBV6-1 and TRBJ1-1; possible D gene TRBD1, 5 bases. CDR3 size: 14 residues. Trimming took off 4 bases at V and 5 bases at J, with 14 bases between the two ends. Germline V gene lookup returns CDR1 MNHNS and CDR2 SASEGT.

This chain uses TRBV19 with TRBJ2-1; D may be TRBD1 (6 bases). The CDR3 has 14 residues. In germline, CDR1 is LNHDA, CDR2 SQIVND (reference sequence). The V end lost 5 bases, the J end lost 5 bases, and 13 bases lay between the germline ends. As DNA, the CDR3 is TGTGCCAGTAGTCGATCAGGGGTCGACAATGAGCAGTTCTTC. Its translation is CASSRSGVDNEQFF.

This clone was observed a single time. This rearrangement joins TRBV6-6 to TRBJ1-1; maybe TRBD1 (5 bases). The CDR3 has 12 amino acids. V was trimmed by 10 bases and J by 0 bases, leaving 9 bases between them. CDR1 and CDR2 from the germline V gene are MNHNY and SVGAGI (reference sequence). This CDR3 is CATQGLNTEAFF. The CDR3 DNA sequence: TGTGCCACCCAGGGACTGAACACTGAAGCTTTCTTT.

This clone was found a few times. V and J are TRBV18 and TRBJ2-7; D may correspond to TRBD1 or TRBD2 (5 bases each). The CDR3 spans 17 residues. CDR1 KGHSH and CDR2 LQKENI come from the germline V gene. V lost 3 bases, J lost 0 bases, and 18 bases lay in between. The CDR3: CASSPVGSGAVSYEQYF. CDR3 nucleotides: TGTGCCAGCTCACCGGTAGGGTCCGGGGCCGTCTCCTACGAGCAGTACTTC.

This chain connects TRBV18 to TRBJ2-1; maybe TRBD2 (6 bases). Trimming took 5 bases from V and 8 from J, leaving 19 bases between them. There are 15 residues in the CDR3. Germline assignment: CDR1 KGHSH and CDR2 LQKENI. The CDR3 loop is CASSIAAGLFHEQFF. For the CDR3, the DNA is TGTGCCAGCTCAATAGCGGCGGGGTTGTTCCATGAGCAGTTCTTC.

The CDR3 nucleotides are TGTGCCAGCAGTCAAGGGGGCTATGGCTACACCTTC. Protein product: CASSQGGYGYTF. This chain uses TRBV2 with TRBJ1-2, with D possibly matching TRBD1 (6 bases). Per germline, CDR1 SNHLY and CDR2 FYNNEI. There are 12 residues in the CDR3. V lost 5 bases and J lost 4, with 8 bases in between.

The V call is TRBV2, the J call TRBJ2-7; 14 nucleotides match TRBD2. The germline V gene has CDR1 SNHLY and CDR2 FYNNEI. The CDR3 covers 16 residues. Trimming took 7 bases from V and 3 from J; bases not matched to a gene: 8. CDR3 DNA: TGTGCCAGCACTGGGACTAGCGGGGGCCTCTACTACGAGCAGTACTTC. Translated: CASTGTSGGLYYEQYF.

The chain uses TRBV6-5 and TRBJ2-2, with D possibly TRBD1 on 5 matching bases. Trimming stripped 5 bases from V and 5 bases from J, with 15 bases between. The germline CDR1 and CDR2 sequences are MNHEY and SVGAGI. The CDR3 length is 15 residues. In nucleotides, the CDR3 is TGTGCCAGCAGTCCCCATAAGGGGTGGACCGGGGAGCTGTTTTTT. The encoded protein is CASSPHKGWTGELFF.

This clone has only a few counts. The V call is TRBV2, the J call TRBJ2-7, with TRBD1 matching 8 bases. The CDR3 contains 14 residues. Looked up from germline, CDR1 is SNHLY and CDR2 is FYNNEI. J gave up 3 bases and V 1 base, and 2 bases lay outside the gene matches. For the CDR3, the DNA is TGTGCCAGCAGTGAAGGAGGACAGGGCTACGAGCAGTACTTC. It is translated as CASSEGGQGYEQYF.

The rearrangement links TRBV5-1 to TRBJ2-1; 7 bases agree with TRBD2. The V gene's germline CDR1 is SGHRS and CDR2 YFSETQ. The CDR3 totals 15 residues. V shed 0 bases, J shed 5 bases, and the junction held 5 bases outside the gene matches. CDR3 loop: CASSLDGTTNNEQFF. CDR3 sequence (DNA): TGCGCCAGCAGCTTGGACGGGACTACTAACAATGAGCAGTTCTTC.

V usage is TRBV10-3 and J usage is TRBJ2-7; a possible D gene is TRBD1 (6 bases). The V gene's germline CDR1 is ENHRY and CDR2 SYGVKD. CDR3 length: 16 amino acids. V shed 3 bases and J shed 5 bases, with 20 bases lying between them. CDR3 nucleotides: TGTGCCATCAGTGACGCTCATGGACAGTTTACGAACGAGCAGTACTTC. Its protein is CAISDAHGQFTNEQYF.